Only one count was recorded for the clone carrying this T cell receptor (beta chain). Its antigen is unknown. The sample is drawn from a study of shared clonotypes between healthy human individuals. Study-wide results and limits: Sequencing depth was expected to influence donor clonotype sharing.

Terminally differentiated effector memory CD45RA+ cells were excluded by CCR7 positive selection of CD45RO-negative cells. An assay was performed, and its level was deep. The input for sorted-subset replicate PCRs was 200 ng DNA, tens of thousands of T cell genomes. The protocol was immunoSEQ multiplex PCR, while the TCRdb copy is restricted to in-frame clones and leaves out a portion. This sample carries nearly 2 million clones, roughly 95% of them seen once, and the ten largest clones take 0.95% to 1.5%. The CDR3 is 15 residues long. Between the trimmed V and J ends, which lost 3 bases and 3 bases, there was a span of 11 bases. The germline gives CDR1 ENHRY, CDR2 SYGVKD.

The V gene is TRBV10-3, the J gene TRBJ1-4; D possibly corresponds to TRBD1 (5 bases). Sequenced sample: naive CD8+ T cells sorted from blood. This TCR was sampled from a young man in good health. The DNA of the CDR3 is TGTGCCATCAGTGACCCAGGGATGCCTAATGAAAAACTGTTTTTT. Its protein is CAISDPGMPNEKLFF.